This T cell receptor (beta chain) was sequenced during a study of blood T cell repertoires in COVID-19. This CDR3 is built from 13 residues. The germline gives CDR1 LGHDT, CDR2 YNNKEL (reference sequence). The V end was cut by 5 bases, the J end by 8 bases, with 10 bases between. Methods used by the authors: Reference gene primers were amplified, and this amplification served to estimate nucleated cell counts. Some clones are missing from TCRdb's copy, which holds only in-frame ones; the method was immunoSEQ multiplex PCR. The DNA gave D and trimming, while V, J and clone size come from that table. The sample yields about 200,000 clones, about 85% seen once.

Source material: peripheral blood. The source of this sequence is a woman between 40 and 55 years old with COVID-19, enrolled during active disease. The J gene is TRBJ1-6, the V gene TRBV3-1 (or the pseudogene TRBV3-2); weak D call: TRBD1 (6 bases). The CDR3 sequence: CASSSQGHSPLHF. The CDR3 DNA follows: TGTGCCAGCAGCTCCCAGGGGCATTCACCCCTCCACTTT.